Shown below are 15 T cell receptor beta chains from a single sample sequenced in a study of CD8 T cells in Susac syndrome. Random hexamers were used to reverse transcribe roughly 0.45 to 1 ug of RNA. TCRdb independently ran MiXCR on the immunoSEQ multiplex PCR reads; one entry per CDR3 protein. The sample lists roughly 190,000 distinct CDR3 sequences, 90% to 95% occurring once. The sample was CD4+ T cells from PBMCs. The receptor set was obtained from a human donor with Susac syndrome.

The chain links TRBV7-9 to TRBJ2-2; D is possibly TRBD1 (6 bases). This CDR3 has 15 amino acids. Germline CDR1 SEHNR, CDR2 FQNEAQ (reference sequence). V lost 0 bases and J lost 5, with 10 bases in between. CDR3 sequence (DNA): TGTGCCAGCAGCTTAGCAGGGACAAAAACCGGGGAGCTGTTTTTT. Protein: CASSLAGTKTGELFF.

The count of this clonotype is one. This chain connects TRBV18 to TRBJ2-1, with 7 bases that match TRBD1. With V trimmed by 1 base and J by 6 bases, 0 bases remained unmatched. CDR3 length: 13 amino acids. Germline V gives CDR1 KGHSH, CDR2 LQKENI. This chain's CDR3 is CASSPQGANEQFF. CDR3 coding DNA: TGTGCCAGCTCACCACAGGGGGCCAATGAGCAGTTCTTC.

The chain has TRBV30 and TRBJ1-2, with unresolved D. Germline lookup yields CDR1 GTSNPN and CDR2 SVGIG (reference sequence). Between the trimmed V and J ends, which lost 8 bases and 0 bases, there was a span of 13 bases. This CDR3 has 13 residues. CDR3 DNA: TGTGCCAGCCGTCCGTTAGCTAACTATGGCTACACCTTC. Residues: CASRPLANYGYTF.

The chain employs TRBV5-1 and TRBJ2-7, with 9 bases lining up with TRBD2. The V gene end was trimmed by 0 bases and the J gene end by 2 bases; junction bases not matched to a gene: 3. This CDR3 is 15 amino acids long. Per germline, CDR1 SGHRS and CDR2 YFSETQ. In DNA form, the CDR3 reads TGCGCCAGCAGCTTGGGACTAGCGGTGCCCTACGAGCAGTACTTC. Its protein product is CASSLGLAVPYEQYF.

This clonotype has only one observation. V usage is TRBV4-1 and J usage is TRBJ2-2; TRBD2 might be the D (6 bases). This CDR3 spans 15 amino acids. V lost 3 bases, J lost 4 bases, and 12 bases lay in between. Per the germline V gene, CDR1 is MGHRA and CDR2 is YSYEKL. This chain's CDR3 is CASSQVRGSTGELFF. The CDR3 DNA sequence: TGCGCCAGCAGCCAGGTTCGGGGGAGCACCGGGGAGCTGTTTTTT.

A single count supports this clonotype. The J gene is TRBJ1-5, the V gene TRBV7-9; no clear D. CDR1 is SEHNR, CDR2 FQNEAQ, per germline (reference sequence). The CDR3 is made up of 15 amino acids. The V end lost 4 bases, the J end lost 0 bases, and 10 bases lay between the germline ends. The CDR3 sequence: CASSSTADSNQPQHF. The CDR3 DNA is TGTGCCAGCAGCTCGACTGCAGATAGCAATCAGCCCCAGCATTTT. Full variable domain (outside the CDR3, taken from reference TRBV7-9 and TRBJ1-5): DTGVSQNPRHKITKRGQNVTFRCDPISEHNRLYWYRQTLGQGPEFLTYFQNEAQLEKSRLLSDRFSAERPKGSFSTLEIQRTEQGDSAMYLCASSSTADSNQPQHFGDGTRLSIL.

CDR3 DNA: TGCGCCAGCAGACCGGGACCGATTACCTGGGAGACCCAGTACTTC. The encoded protein is CASRPGPITWETQYF. J is TRBJ2-5 and V is TRBV10-2; either TRBD1 or TRBD2 may supply D (5 bases each). Trimming shortened V by 6 bases and J by 5 bases, and 19 bases separated the two germline ends. Germline CDR1 reads WSHSY; CDR2 reads SAAADI. This CDR3 is 15 amino acids long.

The chain uses TRBV5-1 and TRBJ2-2, with TRBD1 as a possible D gene (5 bases). Trimming took off 4 bases at V and 1 base at J, with 14 bases between the two ends. The CDR3 totals 16 residues. CDR1 and CDR2 from the germline V gene are SGHRS and YFSETQ. CDR3 sequence (DNA): TGCGCCAGCAGCCCTCTACCCACAGGGAACACCGGGGAGCTGTTTTTT. It translates to CASSPLPTGNTGELFF.

This chain connects TRBV27 to TRBJ2-7; the D gene is possibly TRBD2 (5 bases). CDR3 size: 13 residues. Per the germline V gene, CDR1 is MNHEY and CDR2 is SMNVEV (reference sequence). Trimming removed 4 bases at V and 2 bases at J, with 9 bases between. CDR3 sequence reads: CASSSGITYEQYF. The CDR3 DNA follows: TGTGCCAGCAGTTCCGGGATAACCTACGAGCAGTACTTC.

This clonotype was seen just once. This sequence joins TRBV5-1 and TRBJ1-6; perhaps TRBD1 as D (5 bases). Germline lookup yields CDR1 SGHRS and CDR2 YFSETQ. The CDR3 has 16 amino acids. V dropped 3 bases and J dropped 7 bases, with 17 bases sitting between them. CDR3 loop: CASSSTGGYRNSPLHF. The CDR3, as DNA: TGCGCCAGCAGCTCCACGGGGGGGTATAGGAATTCACCCCTCCACTTT.

In this sample, this clonotype turned up once. This chain joins TRBV7-3 and TRBJ1-1; D unresolved. V dropped 4 bases and J dropped 7 bases, with 13 bases sitting between them. The CDR3 totals 13 residues. CDR1 SGHTA and CDR2 FQGTGA come from the germline V gene. The CDR3 here is CASSSLGEGEAFF. The CDR3 DNA is TGTGCCAGCAGCTCCCTCGGGGAAGGTGAAGCTTTCTTT.

The V and J genes are TRBV7-8 and TRBJ2-2, with D unclear. V lost 1 base, J lost 3 bases, and 9 bases lay in between. The CDR3 totals 15 residues. Germline CDR1 reads SGHVS; CDR2 reads FQNEAQ. This chain's CDR3 is CASSLVKGDTGELFF. The CDR3 DNA is TGTGCCAGCAGCTTAGTTAAGGGTGACACCGGGGAGCTGTTTTTT. Drawing the rest from reference TRBV7-8 and TRBJ2-2, the complete variable domain is GAGVSQSPRYKVAKRGQDVALRCDPISGHVSLFWYQQALGQGPEFLTYFQNEAQLDKSGLPSDRFFAERPEGSVSTLKIQRTQQEDSAVYLCASSLVKGDTGELFFGEGSRLTVL.

J is TRBJ2-5 and V is TRBV2, with D maybe TRBD2 (5 bases). V lost 4 bases to trimming and J lost 4 bases, with 10 bases between them. The CDR3 sequence is 13 residues long. Germline V gives CDR1 SNHLY, CDR2 FYNNEI. CDR3: CASSVEEGETQYF. Here the CDR3 DNA reads TGTGCCAGCAGTGTGGAAGAGGGAGAGACCCAGTACTTC.

The chain joins TRBV5-1 to TRBJ2-1; D is possibly TRBD1 (6 bases). Between the trimmed V and J ends, which lost 0 bases and 4 bases, there was a span of 14 bases. The germline CDR1 and CDR2 sequences are SGHRS and YFSETQ. The CDR3 is 16 amino acids. The CDR3 here is CASSLDGGSLYNEQFF. CDR3 bases: TGCGCCAGCAGCTTGGATGGGGGCTCTCTGTACAATGAGCAGTTCTTC.

The chain uses TRBV4-2 and TRBJ1-1; D not certain. CDR3 length equals 14 residues. Germline V gives CDR1 LGHNA, CDR2 YNFKEQ. Deletions cut 2 bases from V and 8 bases from J, with 15 bases between. CDR3 loop: CASSQIEMAGEAFF. The CDR3 DNA sequence: TGTGCCAGCAGCCAAATAGAGATGGCAGGAGAAGCTTTCTTT.